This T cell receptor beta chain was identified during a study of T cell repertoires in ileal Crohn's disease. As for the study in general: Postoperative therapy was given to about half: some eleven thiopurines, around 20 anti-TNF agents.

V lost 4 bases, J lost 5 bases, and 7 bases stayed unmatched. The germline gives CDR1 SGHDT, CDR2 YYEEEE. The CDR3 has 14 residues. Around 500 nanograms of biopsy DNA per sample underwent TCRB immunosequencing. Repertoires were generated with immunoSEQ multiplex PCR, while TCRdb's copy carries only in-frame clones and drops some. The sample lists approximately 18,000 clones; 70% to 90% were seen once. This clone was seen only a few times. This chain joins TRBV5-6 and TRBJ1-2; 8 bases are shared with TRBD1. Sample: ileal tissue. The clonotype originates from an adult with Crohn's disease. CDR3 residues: CASSPGQVLYGYTF. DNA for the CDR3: TGTGCCAGCAGCCCGGGACAGGTCCTATATGGCTACACCTTC. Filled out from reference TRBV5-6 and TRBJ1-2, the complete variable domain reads DAGVTQSPTHLIKTRGQQVTLRCSPKSGHDTVSWYQQALGQGPQFIFQYYEEEERQRGNFPDRFSGHQFPNYSSELNVNALLLGDSALYLCASSPGQVLYGYTFGSGTRLTVV.